The 27 T cell receptor beta chains listed next were all sequenced from one sample in a study of shared clonotypes between healthy human individuals. The data were produced by immunoSEQ multiplex PCR, yet TCRdb's version contains in-frame clones alone and is incomplete. The sample consists of around 940,000 clones, 70% to 85% of them appearing once. The specimen was memory CD4+ T cells sorted from blood. Indicated subset: CD45RA-negative fraction. The receptors originated from a man aged 18 to 29 in good health.

The chain couples TRBV10-3 to TRBJ1-4; D is unclear. Trimming stripped 8 bases from V and 0 bases from J, with 7 bases between. The length of the CDR3 is 13 residues. The germline V gene encodes CDR1 ENHRY and CDR2 SYGVKD. In nucleotides, the CDR3 is TGTGCCATCCACGGGACAACTAATGAAAAACTGTTTTTT. Residues: CAIHGTTNEKLFF.

The chain carries TRBV30 and TRBJ2-5; 8 nucleotides agree with TRBD1. This CDR3 region has 14 residues. V gave up 2 bases and J gave up 5 bases; unmatched junction bases: 7. Germline-derived CDR1 and CDR2 are GTSNPN and SVGIG (reference sequence). CDR3 nucleotides: TGTGCCTGGAGTCTCACAGGGGGTTTGGAGACCCAGTACTTC. Translating gives CAWSLTGGLETQYF.

The chain is built from TRBV6-6 and TRBJ2-2; D gene uncertain. The CDR3 spans 16 residues. V lost 0 bases, J lost 2 bases, and 10 bases lay in between. Germline lookup yields CDR1 MNHNY and CDR2 SVGAGI (reference sequence). The CDR3 DNA follows: TGTGCCAGCAGTTACTCGGCGGTAGATAACACCGGGGAGCTGTTTTTT. Translation: CASSYSAVDNTGELFF.

The V call is TRBV19, the J call TRBJ1-4; D gene unclear. CDR1 is LNHDA, CDR2 SQIVND, per germline (reference sequence). The CDR3 loop spans 12 amino acids. V lost 6 bases to trimming and J lost 5 bases, with 7 bases between them. The CDR3 loop reads CASRDGNEKLFF. The CDR3 DNA is TGTGCCAGTAGGGACGGAAATGAAAAACTGTTTTTT. The whole variable domain, remainder taken from reference TRBV19 and TRBJ1-4, is DGGITQSPKYLFRKEGQNVTLSCEQNLNHDAMYWYRQDPGQGLRLIYYSQIVNDFQKGDIAEGYSVSREKKESFPLTVTSAQKNPTAFYLCASRDGNEKLFFGSGTQLSVL.

V is TRBV10-3 and J is TRBJ2-4, with D perhaps TRBD2 (5 bases). Per germline, CDR1 ENHRY and CDR2 SYGVKD. Trimming removed 2 bases at V and 1 base at J, with 12 bases between. The length of the CDR3 is 16 residues. CDR3: CAISEEGTGAKNIQYF. CDR3 nucleotides: TGTGCCATCAGTGAGGAGGGCACTGGGGCCAAAAACATTCAGTACTTC.

This clone was seen only a few times. The chain has TRBV5-1 and TRBJ2-2, with D possibly matching TRBD1 (5 bases). V lost 6 bases and J 1 base, leaving 10 bases between the germline ends. The germline CDR1 and CDR2 sequences are SGHRS and YFSETQ. This CDR3 is built from 14 residues. The CDR3 DNA sequence: TGCGCCAGCAAGACAGTTTTGAACACCGGGGAGCTGTTTTTT. It encodes CASKTVLNTGELFF.

A remark on this clone: This may arise from a read error, as a much more abundant clone is one base away. This specimen includes other DNA sequences encoding the same CDR3. The V call is TRBV7-9, the J call TRBJ2-3, with a possible D match to TRBD2 (5 bases). The CDR3 has 14 amino acids. V was clipped by 3 bases and J by 0 bases, with 7 bases between them. Germline V lookup: CDR1 SEHNR, CDR2 FQNEAQ (reference sequence). CDR3 sequence (DNA): TGTGCCAGCAGCTTTAGAGGGAGCACAGATACGCAGTATTTT. Translating it yields CASSFRGSTDTQYF.

The chain is built from TRBV18 and TRBJ1-6, with 7 bases matching TRBD1. After removal of 8 bases from V and 6 bases from J, the junction contained 7 bases not matched to a gene. CDR1 KGHSH and CDR2 LQKENI come from the germline V gene. CDR3 length: 14 amino acids. CDR3: CASRRQGGNSPLHF. As DNA, the CDR3 is TGTGCCAGCCGGCGTCAGGGGGGTAATTCACCCCTCCACTTT.

Only one count was recorded for this clone. The chain links TRBV5-1 to TRBJ1-2, with 10 bases that match TRBD1. The V gene's germline CDR1 is SGHRS and CDR2 YFSETQ. CDR3 size: 15 residues. The J segment lost 5 bases and the V segment lost 5 bases, leaving 9 bases of the junction unmatched. CDR3 in DNA: TGCGCCAGCAGATCCGGGACAGGGGCTATTTATGGCTACACCTTC. It is translated as CASRSGTGAIYGYTF.

About this clone: At the DNA level, this CDR3 is encoded by other sequences in the same sample as well. V gene TRBV2 combines with J gene TRBJ2-5; D gene ambiguous. The CDR3 has 10 residues. Per germline, CDR1 SNHLY and CDR2 FYNNEI. Trimming took 6 bases from V and 5 from J, leaving 4 bases between them. CDR3 protein: CASRVETQYF. The CDR3 bases are TGTGCCAGCAGGGTTGAGACCCAGTACTTC.

The rearrangement joins TRBV5-1 to TRBJ1-1; the D gene is possibly TRBD1 (5 bases). The CDR3 consists of 16 residues. Trimming shortened V by 1 base and J by 2 bases, and 15 bases separated the two germline ends. Germline CDR1 and CDR2: SGHRS and YFSETQ. The CDR3 reads CASSLYRSQGNTEAFF. The CDR3 coding sequence is TGCGCCAGCAGCTTGTATAGGTCTCAGGGAAACACTGAAGCTTTCTTT.

The chain joins TRBV6-6 to TRBJ2-7; D might be TRBD1 or TRBD2, each matching 5 bases. V lost 0 bases and J 4 bases, leaving 13 bases between the germline ends. CDR3 size: 15 residues. The V gene's germline CDR1 is MNHNY and CDR2 SVGAGI (reference sequence). CDR3 in DNA: TGTGCCAGCAGTTACTCGGGGACGCTGGATTACGAGCAGTACTTC. Translating gives CASSYSGTLDYEQYF.

The J gene is TRBJ2-7, the V gene TRBV7-9; D perhaps matches TRBD2 (6 bases). Germline V gene sequence: CDR1 SEHNR, CDR2 FQNEAQ (reference sequence). V was clipped by 5 bases and J by 3 bases, with 14 bases between them. The CDR3 is 14 amino acids. The CDR3 DNA sequence: TGTGCCAGCAGCCCCCGGAGGGTGGACTACGAGCAGTACTTC. Residues: CASSPRRVDYEQYF.

The chain is built from TRBV29-1 and TRBJ1-2; TRBD1 matches at 7 bases. Trimming took 7 bases from V and 4 from J; bases not matched to a gene: 9. The CDR3 is 13 amino acids. Germline V gene data show CDR1 as SQVTM and CDR2 as ANQGSEA. CDR3 DNA: TGCAGCGCTCCGACAGGGTGGGCCTATGGCTACACCTTC. It codes for CSAPTGWAYGYTF. The full variable domain, with the rest looked up from reference TRBV29-1 and TRBJ1-2, is SAVISQKPSRDICQRGTSLTIQCQVDSQVTMMFWYRQQPGQSLTLIATANQGSEATYESGFVIDKFPISRPNLTFSTLTVSNMSPEDSSIYLCSAPTGWAYGYTFGSGTRLTVV.

The V call is TRBV10-3, the J call TRBJ2-3, with D perhaps TRBD2 (5 bases). CDR1 ENHRY and CDR2 SYGVKD come from the germline V gene. CDR3 length: 14 amino acids. V was pared by 10 bases and J by 5 bases, with 19 bases between. The CDR3, as DNA: TGTGCCAACTCACCTAGTACGGAGGTAGATACGCAGTATTTT. Translated, it gives CANSPSTEVDTQYF.

V and J are TRBV12-2 and TRBJ2-1. TRBV12-2 is tagged as a pseudogene. This CDR3 spans 16 amino acids. CDR3 DNA: TGTGCAAGTCGCCCAGGCCGGGACGGAGCTTACAATGAGCAGTTCTTC. This translates into CASRPGRDGAYNEQFF.

CDR3 bases: TGTGCCAGCAGCCCCAGTGGTAGAGGAAAGCAAGAGACCCAGTACTTC. This sequence encodes CASSPSGRGKQETQYF. This sequence joins TRBV9 and TRBJ2-5, with D unresolved. Germline V gene sequence: CDR1 SGDLS, CDR2 YYNGEE. This CDR3 comprises 16 residues. The germline V and J ends were trimmed by 4 bases and 2 bases, with 18 bases remaining between them.

This clone appeared a few times. The genes are TRBV5-8 and TRBJ2-1; tentative D call: TRBD2 (6 bases). Germline V gene sequence: CDR1 SGHTS, CDR2 YDEGEE. The CDR3 contains 15 residues. V was trimmed by 2 bases and J by 4 bases, leaving 13 bases between them. For the CDR3, the DNA is TGTGCCAGCAGCTTTAACTCGCGGGGTTACAATGAGCAGTTCTTC. Protein: CASSFNSRGYNEQFF.

As concerns this clone: One end of the junction does not line up with germline, which may come from a read error. The chain employs TRBV6-4 and TRBJ2-1; 8 bases are shared with TRBD2. The germline CDR1 and CDR2 sequences are MRHNA and SNTAGT. The CDR3 is made up of 15 amino acids. CDR3 DNA: TGTGCCTGCAGTGAAAGGGCGGGGGGCCACAATGAGCAGTTCTTC. Amino acid sequence: CACSERAGGHNEQFF.

This chain uses TRBV5-1 with TRBJ2-3; TRBD2 is a possible D gene (6 bases). Per the germline V gene, CDR1 is SGHRS and CDR2 is YFSETQ. CDR3 length: 18 amino acids. V dropped 1 base and J dropped 0 bases, with 18 bases sitting between them. DNA for the CDR3: TGCGCCAGCAGCTTGACGGGTAGCGGACTTACTAGCACAGATACGCAGTATTTT. The encoded protein is CASSLTGSGLTSTDTQYF.

With respect to this clone: The same CDR3 can be traced to other DNA sequences in this sample. V gene TRBV5-6 combines with J gene TRBJ2-3; TRBD1 matches at 9 bases. Germline values: CDR1 SGHDT, CDR2 YYEEEE. The CDR3 consists of 15 residues. V was pared by 3 bases and J by 1 base, with 3 bases of the junction left unmatched. For the CDR3, the DNA is TGTGCCAGCAGCTCGCGGACAGGGGGCACAGATACGCAGTATTTT. This gives the protein CASSSRTGGTDTQYF. The entire variable domain, with the rest obtained from reference TRBV5-6 and TRBJ2-3, is as follows: DAGVTQSPTHLIKTRGQQVTLRCSPKSGHDTVSWYQQALGQGPQFIFQYYEEEERQRGNFPDRFSGHQFPNYSSELNVNALLLGDSALYLCASSSRTGGTDTQYFGPGTRLTVL.

This clone was seen once. The chain has TRBV5-1 and TRBJ2-7; TRBD2 agrees at 7 bases. This CDR3 has 15 residues. J lost 2 bases, V lost 0 bases, and 5 bases had no gene match. Germline V gene lookup returns CDR1 SGHRS and CDR2 YFSETQ. CDR3 sequence reads: CASSLGGSVPYEQYF. DNA for the CDR3: TGCGCCAGCAGCTTGGGCGGGAGCGTCCCCTACGAGCAGTACTTC.

The rearrangement links TRBV9 to TRBJ2-7; D unresolved. Germline V gene data show CDR1 as SGDLS and CDR2 as YYNGEE. This CDR3 has 14 residues. V lost 0 bases and J 2 bases, leaving 9 bases between the germline ends. The CDR3 is CASSVEAGTYEQYF. For the CDR3, the DNA is TGTGCCAGCAGCGTAGAAGCCGGTACCTACGAGCAGTACTTC. Based on the CDR3 plus reference TRBV9 and TRBJ2-7, the full variable domain is DSGVTQTPKHLITATGQRVTLRCSPRSGDLSVYWYQQSLDQGLQFLIQYYNGEERAKGNILERFSAQQFPDLHSELNLSSLELGDSALYFCASSVEAGTYEQYFGPGTRLTVT.

This clone was counted between two and nine times. V is TRBV30 and J is TRBJ1-6, with a weak D call TRBD1 (6 bases). V was trimmed by 0 bases and J by 8 bases, leaving 26 bases between them. The CDR3 is 19 amino acids. Germline CDR1 is GTSNPN and CDR2 is SVGIG (reference sequence). CDR3 protein: CAWSVGKLTGRGWDSPLHF. In DNA form, the CDR3 reads TGTGCCTGGAGTGTAGGCAAACTGACAGGTCGGGGGTGGGATTCACCCCTCCACTTT.

The chain is built from TRBV4-1 and TRBJ2-1; possibly TRBD2 for D (6 bases). V dropped 2 bases and J dropped 5 bases, with 16 bases sitting between them. The CDR3 consists of 16 residues. Germline CDR1 MGHRA, CDR2 YSYEKL. The CDR3 is CASSQSPGLGDNEQFF. DNA for the CDR3: TGCGCCAGCAGCCAATCCCCGGGACTGGGGGACAATGAGCAGTTCTTC.

The CDR3 reads CASSPGTSGRASVSYNEQFF. The CDR3 DNA sequence: TGTGCCAGCAGCCCTGGGACTAGCGGGAGGGCCTCAGTGTCCTACAATGAGCAGTTCTTC. The V and J genes are TRBV9 and TRBJ2-1; 16 nucleotides align to TRBD2. This CDR3 is 20 amino acids long. V was clipped by 4 bases and J by 1 base; unmatched bases: 11. Germline V lookup: CDR1 SGDLS, CDR2 YYNGEE.

In this sample, this clone turned up once. This rearrangement joins TRBV10-3 to TRBJ2-7; 11 bases fit TRBD2. Germline V gene data show CDR1 as ENHRY and CDR2 as SYGVKD. CDR3 size: 15 residues. J lost 2 bases, V lost 4 bases, and 4 bases had no gene match. CDR3 protein: CAISVGTSGTYEQYF. CDR3 coding DNA: TGTGCCATCAGTGTGGGGACTAGCGGAACCTACGAGCAGTACTTC.